This entry lists 30 T cell receptor beta chains sequenced from one sample in a study of cytomegalovirus exposure and HLA in healthy donors. 60 Vbeta and 13 Jbeta primers were used in PCR. Libraries were prepared by immunoSEQ multiplex PCR; TCRdb keeps only in-frame clonotypes and omits some of them. The table shows tens of thousands of clones, with 50% occurring only once. The sequenced sample was PBMCs. The receptor set was obtained from a human donor in good health.

This chain uses TRBV5-6 with TRBJ1-2, with TRBD1 matching over 7 bases. V lost 4 bases and J lost 4; bases outside the gene matches: 13. The CDR3 covers 16 residues. Germline V CDR1 and CDR2: SGHDT, YYEEEE. The CDR3 DNA reads as TGTGCCAGCAGCCCTCGGGGGGGACAGCTTGCCTATGGCTACACCTTC. It encodes CASSPRGGQLAYGYTF.

The rearrangement uses TRBV4-3 and TRBJ2-5, with TRBD2 matching over 7 bases. Germline assignment: CDR1 LGHNA and CDR2 YSLEER. The trim removed 1 base at V and 3 bases at J, leaving 8 bases unmatched. This CDR3 spans 16 amino acids. Here the CDR3 reads CASSQGIGGGEETQYF. DNA for the CDR3: TGCGCCAGCAGCCAAGGCATTGGGGGAGGGGAAGAGACCCAGTACTTC.

The genes are TRBV19 and TRBJ2-3, with a weak D call TRBD2 (5 bases). The CDR3 extends over 15 amino acids. Trimming removed 5 bases at V and 0 bases at J, with 12 bases between. Germline CDR1 reads LNHDA; CDR2 reads SQIVND (reference sequence). The DNA for the CDR3 is TGTGCCAGTAGTCCCCCTAGCTGGAGCACAGATACGCAGTATTTT. Residues: CASSPPSWSTDTQYF.

The chain combines TRBV18 with TRBJ1-4; 8 bases are a match to TRBD1. The CDR3 runs to 16 residues. The V and J ends lost 3 bases and 7 bases, in that order; junction bases with no gene match: 10. CDR1 is KGHSH and CDR2 is LQKENI in the germline V gene. Written as DNA, the CDR3 is TGTGCCAGCTCACCGCAAGCCGGGACAGGCGGTGAAAAACTGTTTTTT. Translation: CASSPQAGTGGEKLFF.

In this sample, this clone turned up a few times. The rearrangement uses TRBV7-9 and TRBJ1-6; 7 nucleotides match TRBD1. The junction had 5 bases not matched to a gene; V was cut back by 4 bases and J by 8 bases. The CDR3 contains 14 residues. The germline V gene has CDR1 SEHNR and CDR2 FQNEAQ (reference sequence). The CDR3 region has the DNA TGTGCCAGCAGCTATAACAGGGGTTATTCACCCCTCCACTTT. This sequence encodes CASSYNRGYSPLHF.

The chain recombines TRBV28 with TRBJ2-7; D call uncertain. The V end lost 3 bases, the J end lost 0 bases, and 6 bases lay between the germline ends. Germline values: CDR1 MDHEN, CDR2 SYDVKM. The CDR3 spans 13 residues. The CDR3 reads CASSLGSSYEQYF. The CDR3 DNA reads TGTGCCAGCAGTTTGGGCAGCTCCTACGAGCAGTACTTC.

This clone came up a few times. V gene TRBV6-1 combines with J gene TRBJ1-4; no reliable D call. V dropped 3 bases and J dropped 5 bases, with 22 bases sitting between them. The CDR3 has 18 residues. The germline CDR1 and CDR2 sequences are MNHNS and SASEGT. CDR3 residues: CASSDCPSLLVDNEKLFF. The CDR3, as DNA: TGTGCCAGCAGTGACTGTCCAAGTCTCCTAGTCGACAATGAAAAACTGTTTTTT.

The J gene is TRBJ2-7, the V gene TRBV5-4; TRBD1 agrees at 9 bases. This CDR3 contains 15 residues. In germline, CDR1 is SGHNT, CDR2 YYREEE (reference sequence). V lost 1 base, J lost 2 bases, and 4 bases stayed unmatched. CDR3 region: CASSLSGTGPYEQYF. The DNA for the CDR3 is TGTGCCAGCAGCTTGTCCGGGACAGGGCCCTACGAGCAGTACTTC.

This chain links TRBV30 with TRBJ1-5; D is uncertain. This CDR3 region has 13 residues. Germline CDR1 GTSNPN, CDR2 SVGIG (reference sequence). Trimming took off 0 bases at V and 5 bases at J, with 8 bases between the two ends. This CDR3 reads CAWSVGGYQPQHF. The CDR3 region has the DNA TGTGCCTGGAGTGTCGGCGGCTATCAGCCCCAGCATTTT.

The V call is TRBV18, the J call TRBJ1-3; the D is unclear. The CDR3 spans 17 residues. V was trimmed by 2 bases and J by 4 bases, leaving 18 bases between them. CDR1 is KGHSH, CDR2 LQKENI, per germline. The CDR3 nucleotides are TGTGCCAGCTCACCAGAATCCGGGAGCCTGGTAGGAAACACCATATATTTT. Translated: CASSPESGSLVGNTIYF. Supplemented by reference TRBV18 and TRBJ1-3, the full variable domain reads NAGVMQNPRHLVRRRGQEARLRCSPMKGHSHVYWYRQLPEEGLKFMVYLQKENIIDESGMPKERFSAEFPKEGPSILRIQQVVRGDSAAYFCASSPESGSLVGNTIYFGEGSWLTVV.

This clone was detected a few times. The chain is built from TRBV4-2 and TRBJ1-1, with unresolved D. V lost 4 bases, J lost 4 bases, and 13 bases lay in between. Germline V CDR1 and CDR2: LGHNA, YNFKEQ. This CDR3 contains 14 residues. The CDR3 DNA reads as TGTGCCAGCAGCCTGCGCCAGGAGGGCACTGAAGCTTTCTTT. This codes for CASSLRQEGTEAFF.

The chain combines TRBV5-4 with TRBJ2-7, with a possible D match to TRBD1 (5 bases). Looked up from germline, CDR1 is SGHNT and CDR2 is YYREEE (reference sequence). The CDR3 spans 15 residues. V lost 0 bases and J lost 4, with 14 bases in between. CDR3 bases: TGTGCCAGCAGCTTGGATTTCGGCAGGGTGTACGAGCAGTACTTC. Translating gives CASSLDFGRVYEQYF.

There are a few counts of this clone. The chain links TRBV19 to TRBJ1-2; 8 nucleotides align to TRBD1. The V gene end was trimmed by 3 bases and the J gene end by 0 bases; junction bases not matched to a gene: 3. The CDR3 extends over 15 amino acids. CDR1 and CDR2 (germline): LNHDA, SQIVND (reference sequence). CDR3 sequence reads: CASSILQGANYGYTF. CDR3 in DNA: TGTGCCAGTAGTATCCTACAGGGGGCTAACTATGGCTACACCTTC. Filled out from reference TRBV19 and TRBJ1-2, the complete variable domain reads DGGITQSPKYLFRKEGQNVTLSCEQNLNHDAMYWYRQDPGQGLRLIYYSQIVNDFQKGDIAEGYSVSREKKESFPLTVTSAQKNPTAFYLCASSILQGANYGYTFGSGTRLTVV.

The gene calls are TRBV7-6 and TRBJ2-3; TRBD1 is a possible D gene (5 bases). Germline assignment: CDR1 SGHVS and CDR2 FNYEAQ. The CDR3 totals 15 residues. Trimming removed 4 bases from V and 0 bases from J, with 11 bases in between. As DNA, the CDR3 is TGTGCCAGCAGCTCGCAGGGTTCCAGCACAGATACGCAGTATTTT. This sequence encodes CASSSQGSSTDTQYF.

This sequence joins TRBV18 and TRBJ2-6; a possible D gene is TRBD1 (6 bases). V lost 6 bases and J lost 0, with 15 bases in between. The V gene's germline CDR1 is KGHSH and CDR2 LQKENI. The CDR3 runs to 17 residues. The CDR3 nucleotides read TGTGCCAGCTCCGTCCCGGGACACCTCTCTGGGGCCAACGTCCTGACTTTC. It is translated as CASSVPGHLSGANVLTF. Full variable domain (rest looked up from reference TRBV18 and TRBJ2-6): NAGVMQNPRHLVRRRGQEARLRCSPMKGHSHVYWYRQLPEEGLKFMVYLQKENIIDESGMPKERFSAEFPKEGPSILRIQQVVRGDSAAYFCASSVPGHLSGANVLTFGAGSRLTVL.

CDR3 loop: CSGLGDTQYF. Here the CDR3 DNA reads TGCAGCGGACTGGGAGATACGCAGTATTTT. This chain joins TRBV29-1 and TRBJ2-3; no clear D. V gave up 7 bases and J gave up 5 bases, with 7 bases separating them. This CDR3 region has 10 residues. Per the germline V gene, CDR1 is SQVTM and CDR2 is ANQGSEA.

The chain recombines TRBV10-3 with TRBJ2-5; D is undetermined. Trimming shortened V by 0 bases and J by 1 base, and 6 bases separated the two germline ends. Per germline, CDR1 ENHRY and CDR2 SYGVKD. This CDR3 spans 14 amino acids. CDR3 DNA: TGTGCCATCAGTGAGTCTACAGCCCAAGAGACCCAGTACTTC. Encoded protein: CAISESTAQETQYF.

The chain employs TRBV27 and TRBJ1-5; weak D call: TRBD1 (6 bases). CDR3 size: 18 residues. Trimming cost V 4 bases and J 0 bases, with 19 bases left between them. Germline V gives CDR1 MNHEY, CDR2 SMNVEV (reference sequence). This chain's CDR3 is CASSSRPRDNYSNQPQHF. CDR3 nucleotide sequence: TGTGCCAGCAGTTCAAGACCCCGGGACAACTATAGCAATCAGCCCCAGCATTTT.

V is TRBV9 and J is TRBJ1-2, with 10 bases aligning to TRBD1. CDR3 length: 15 amino acids. V dropped 2 bases and J dropped 4; count of bases not matched to a gene: 5. Germline V gene sequence: CDR1 SGDLS, CDR2 YYNGEE. CDR3 in DNA: TGTGCCAGCAGCGTGGCCCGGGACAGGGGCTATGGCTACACCTTC. This sequence encodes CASSVARDRGYGYTF.

This clone came up once. This chain links TRBV5-4 with TRBJ2-3; 8 nucleotides agree with TRBD2. In germline, CDR1 is SGHNT, CDR2 YYREEE (reference sequence). The CDR3 has 16 amino acids. The trim removed 4 bases at V and 4 bases at J, leaving 11 bases unmatched. CDR3 sequence reads: CASSGERGPRADTQYF. The CDR3 coding sequence is TGTGCCAGCAGCGGTGAGCGGGGGCCTAGGGCAGATACGCAGTATTTT.

This clone was detected a few times. The genes are TRBV4-2 and TRBJ2-1; the match to TRBD2 covers 10 bases. The junction had 6 bases not matched to a gene; V was cut back by 4 bases and J by 6 bases. This CDR3 is 15 amino acids long. Germline V gene lookup returns CDR1 LGHNA and CDR2 YNFKEQ. The CDR3 DNA sequence: TGTGCCAGCAGCCCCCCAGCGGGAGGGCCCAATGAGCAGTTCTTC. Encoded protein: CASSPPAGGPNEQFF.

CDR3 protein: CASSSGQPGEKLFF. The CDR3 DNA reads as TGTGCCAGCAGCTCAGGACAGCCAGGTGAAAAACTGTTTTTT. This chain uses TRBV7-9 with TRBJ1-4; possible D gene TRBD1, 6 bases. The V end was cut by 4 bases, the J end by 7 bases, with 13 bases between. The CDR3 is made up of 14 amino acids. Germline CDR1 SEHNR, CDR2 FQNEAQ (reference sequence).

V usage is TRBV21-1 and J usage is TRBJ1-3. TRBV21-1 is deemed a pseudogene. The length of the CDR3 is 12 residues. In DNA, the CDR3 is TGTGCCAGCGTACGGTCTGGAAACACCATATATTTT. Its protein is CASVRSGNTIYF.

The V and J genes are TRBV2 and TRBJ2-1; perhaps TRBD2 as D (6 bases). V was cut by 3 bases and J by 0 bases, with 15 bases left in between. Germline V lookup: CDR1 SNHLY, CDR2 FYNNEI. CDR3 length equals 17 residues. The CDR3 protein is CASSERVGGTSYNEQFF. DNA of the CDR3: TGTGCCAGCAGTGAGAGGGTAGGAGGGACCTCCTACAATGAGCAGTTCTTC.

This rearrangement joins TRBV5-4 to TRBJ2-3; D may be TRBD2 (7 bases). The germline V and J ends were trimmed by 6 bases and 4 bases, with 12 bases remaining between them. This CDR3 has 13 amino acids. Germline V gene sequence: CDR1 SGHNT, CDR2 YYREEE (reference sequence). The CDR3 bases are TGTGCCAGCAAGGGGGGGGGCGCAGATACGCAGTATTTT. Its translation: CASKGGGADTQYF.

This chain joins TRBV5-4 and TRBJ2-7, with a weak D call TRBD2 (6 bases). V was trimmed by 4 bases and J by 3 bases, leaving 14 bases between them. Germline CDR1 SGHNT, CDR2 YYREEE (reference sequence). The length of the CDR3 is 14 residues. CDR3 protein: CASSPGLGDYEQYF. CDR3 coding DNA: TGTGCCAGCAGCCCGGGACTGGGAGACTACGAGCAGTACTTC.

This clone appeared a few times. The J gene is TRBJ1-1, the V gene TRBV6-1, with no clear D. CDR3 length equals 11 residues. Trimming removed 5 bases from V and 7 bases from J, with 8 bases in between. The germline gives CDR1 MNHNS, CDR2 SASEGT. CDR3 in DNA: TGTGCCAGCAGTTACAGTCGTGAAGCTTTCTTT. This encodes CASSYSREAFF.

This clone was recorded a few times. The chain recombines TRBV18 with TRBJ2-7; D might be TRBD1 (5 bases). The CDR3 sequence is 12 residues long. CDR1 and CDR2 from the germline V gene are KGHSH and LQKENI. The V end was cut by 4 bases, the J end by 6 bases, with 10 bases between. The CDR3, as DNA: TGTGCCAGCTCACTGGGGCGATCCGAGCAGTACTTC. This sequence encodes CASSLGRSEQYF.

This clone was counted a few times. V usage is TRBV30 and J usage is TRBJ1-4; maybe TRBD1 (6 bases). V lost 2 bases, J lost 6 bases, and 13 bases lay in between. Germline lookup yields CDR1 GTSNPN and CDR2 SVGIG (reference sequence). This CDR3 has 14 amino acids. The CDR3 DNA follows: TGTGCCTGGAGTTTAGGGGGGGGCGATGAAAAACTGTTTTTT. This encodes CAWSLGGGDEKLFF.

The chain uses TRBV7-2 and TRBJ2-7, with 7 nucleotides matching TRBD1. Germline V gives CDR1 SGHTA, CDR2 FQGNSA. J gave up 3 bases and V 1 base, and 6 bases lay outside the gene matches. This CDR3 region has 15 residues. DNA for the CDR3: TGTGCCAGCAGCTTAGAGAGGACAGGATACTACGAGCAGTACTTC. This sequence encodes CASSLERTGYYEQYF.